The 28 T cell receptor beta chains below all came from one sample that was sequenced in a study of T-cell memory formation after mild COVID-19. MiXCR, run by TCRdb on the 5' RACE reads, gives a single entry per CDR3 protein. The sample contains under 300,000 distinct CDR3 sequences, approximately 7.6% of which appear only once. Input material: PBMCs or a T cell subset sorted from them (not recorded which). The receptors stem from a man aged 18 to 35 who had mild COVID-19 (a few samples of this study predate the infection). Cell type and time point are not known.

This clonotype was observed many times. CDR3 residues: CSARMGPDTQYF. CDR3 DNA: TGCAGTGCTAGAATGGGGCCAGATACGCAGTATTTT. The V and J genes are TRBV20-1 and TRBJ2-3; TRBD1 is a possible D gene (5 bases). From germline, CDR1 is DFQATT and CDR2 SNEGSKA (reference sequence). Between the trimmed V and J ends, which lost 2 bases and 4 bases, there was a span of 7 bases. CDR3 size: 12 residues.

With regard to this clonotype: This could be a read error, since a much larger clone is one nucleotide away. The rearrangement uses TRBV5-1 and TRBJ2-3; TRBD1 matches at 7 bases. From germline, CDR1 is SGHRS and CDR2 YFSETQ. There are 12 residues in the CDR3. CDR3 in DNA: TGCTCCAGCAGCTTGGACAGGGATACGCAGTATTTT. Translation: CSSSLDRDTQYF. The full variable domain, rest sourced from reference TRBV5-1 and TRBJ2-3, is KAGVTQTPRYLIKTRGQQVTLSCSPISGHRSVSWYQQTPGQGLQFLFEYFSETQRNKGNFPGRFSGRQFSNSRSEMNVSTLELGDSALYLCSSSLDRDTQYFGPGTRLTVL.

This clonotype came up many times. The chain employs TRBV4-3 and TRBJ2-5; weak D call: TRBD1 (5 bases). CDR1 is LGHNA, CDR2 YSLEER, per germline. V dropped 1 base and J dropped 1 base, with 13 bases sitting between them. This CDR3 has 16 amino acids. The CDR3: CASSQGAGYPQETQYF. In DNA, the CDR3 is TGCGCCAGCAGCCAAGGGGCAGGGTATCCCCAAGAGACCCAGTACTTC.

V is TRBV5-4 and J is TRBJ2-2; D perhaps matches TRBD1 (6 bases). CDR1 is SGHNT, CDR2 YYREEE, per germline (reference sequence). This CDR3 is 16 amino acids long. V was clipped by 4 bases and J by 3 bases, with 16 bases between them. The CDR3 nucleotides are TGTGCCAGCAGCATTGGGGGCAGGGGTTACACCGGGGAGCTGTTTTTT. Translation: CASSIGGRGYTGELFF.

The rearrangement uses TRBV29-1 and TRBJ1-5; 7 positions match TRBD1. The CDR3 is made up of 13 amino acids. Per the germline V gene, CDR1 is SQVTM and CDR2 is ANQGSEA. The junction had 5 bases not matched to a gene; V was cut back by 4 bases and J by 5 bases. CDR3 sequence: CSVGGTADQPQHF. For the CDR3, the DNA is TGCAGCGTTGGAGGGACAGCCGATCAGCCCCAGCATTTT.

This clonotype showed up just a few times. The rearrangement uses TRBV5-8 and TRBJ1-1, with D maybe TRBD1 (5 bases). The V end was cut by 7 bases, the J end by 4 bases, with 23 bases between. Germline lookup yields CDR1 SGHTS and CDR2 YDEGEE. The CDR3 totals 16 residues. The CDR3 sequence: CASLVWAGNWGTEAFF. CDR3 coding DNA: TGTGCCAGCCTTGTCTGGGCAGGGAATTGGGGCACTGAAGCTTTCTTT.

The chain combines TRBV7-8 with TRBJ2-5; D might be TRBD2 (7 bases). Between the trimmed V and J ends, which lost 0 bases and 7 bases, there was a span of 12 bases. The CDR3 has 14 amino acids. The germline V gene has CDR1 SGHVS and CDR2 FQNEAQ. The CDR3 loop reads CASSLARGPGTQYF. The CDR3 region has the DNA TGTGCCAGCAGCTTAGCGCGGGGGCCCGGGACCCAGTACTTC.

The chain carries TRBV20-1 and TRBJ2-1, with D perhaps assigned TRBD1 or TRBD2 (5 bases each). Trimming removed 3 bases at V and 4 bases at J, with 13 bases between. From germline, CDR1 is DFQATT and CDR2 SNEGSKA (reference sequence). The CDR3 sequence is 14 residues long. The CDR3 nucleotides read TGCAGTGCTAGCGGGGCAACCCATTACAATGAGCAGTTCTTC. It specifies CSASGATHYNEQFF.

This clonotype came up a few times. The chain carries TRBV5-1 and TRBJ2-3; tentatively, D is TRBD2 (5 bases). CDR1 SGHRS and CDR2 YFSETQ come from the germline V gene. The CDR3 loop spans 14 amino acids. Trimming left V 5 bases short and J 7 bases short, with 17 bases between. CDR3 loop: CASRRELERNTQYF. In DNA form, the CDR3 reads TGCGCCAGCAGGCGCGAACTAGAGCGAAATACGCAGTATTTT.

The chain has TRBV30 and TRBJ2-3; the D gene could be TRBD1 or TRBD2 (6 bases each). Germline V gives CDR1 GTSNPN, CDR2 SVGIG (reference sequence). V lost 0 bases, J lost 3 bases, and 16 bases lay in between. CDR3 length: 16 residues. CDR3 in DNA: TGTGCCTGGAGTGTATTATACGGGGGCTTTACAGATACGCAGTATTTT. Protein sequence: CAWSVLYGGFTDTQYF.

Only a few counts were recorded for this clonotype. This rearrangement joins TRBV20-1 to TRBJ2-7; a possible D gene is TRBD2 (6 bases). There are 15 residues in the CDR3. Per germline, CDR1 DFQATT and CDR2 SNEGSKA (reference sequence). Trimming left V 1 base short and J 3 bases short, with 16 bases between. The CDR3 here is CSARGPLEGVYEQYF. The CDR3 DNA reads as TGCAGTGCTAGAGGCCCTCTGGAGGGAGTCTACGAGCAGTACTTC.

The chain employs TRBV4-3 and TRBJ1-5, with TRBD1 matching 8 bases. V shed 0 bases and J 6 bases; nucleotides not matched to a gene: 4. There are 15 residues in the CDR3. Per germline, CDR1 LGHNA and CDR2 YSLEER. The CDR3 sequence is CASSQDDGQGQPQHF. In DNA form, the CDR3 reads TGCGCCAGCAGCCAAGATGACGGACAGGGTCAGCCCCAGCATTTT.

The rearrangement joins TRBV6-5 to TRBJ2-1; 8 bases agree with TRBD1. CDR3 size: 17 residues. After removal of 1 base from V and 1 base from J, the junction contained 6 bases not matched to a gene. CDR1 MNHEY and CDR2 SVGAGI come from the germline V gene. CDR3 region: CASSYYGQGTSYNEQFF. CDR3 in DNA: TGTGCCAGCAGTTACTACGGACAGGGTACGTCCTACAATGAGCAGTTCTTC.

This clonotype has a handful of counts. The chain is built from TRBV30 and TRBJ2-3; D unresolved. This CDR3 has 13 amino acids. CDR1 is GTSNPN and CDR2 is SVGIG in the germline V gene (reference sequence). The CDR3 region has the DNA TGTGCGGTGAGCCCAGATGGCACAGATACGCAGTATTTT. Its protein is CAVSPDGTDTQYF.

There are a few counts of this clonotype. The genes are TRBV25-1 and TRBJ2-3, with D possibly TRBD2 on 6 matching bases. Germline values: CDR1 MGHDK, CDR2 SYGVNS. The CDR3 extends over 16 amino acids. Trimming cost V 4 bases and J 2 bases, with 16 bases left between them. As DNA, the CDR3 is TGTGCCAGCAGTGCCCGACTAGGACGAGTCACAGATACGCAGTATTTT. This sequence encodes CASSARLGRVTDTQYF.

This chain links TRBV5-1 with TRBJ2-2; the D gene is possibly TRBD1 (6 bases). Looked up from germline, CDR1 is SGHRS and CDR2 is YFSETQ. This CDR3 is built from 17 residues. Trimming pared 2 bases from V and 0 bases from J, leaving 14 bases between. CDR3 DNA sequence: TGCGCCAGCAGCTTACCAACAGGGTCGACGAACACCGGGGAGCTGTTTTTT. It translates to CASSLPTGSTNTGELFF.

This clonotype has more than one count but fewer than ten. The chain employs TRBV12-3 or TRBV12-4 and TRBJ2-5; D is possibly TRBD2 (6 bases). The CDR3 spans 15 residues. The V end was cut by 1 base, the J end by 2 bases, with 11 bases between. CDR3 protein: CASSLVYRGQETQYF. The CDR3, as DNA: TGTGCCAGCAGTTTAGTATACCGGGGGCAAGAGACCCAGTACTTC.

This clonotype was counted a few times. This chain connects TRBV6-5 to TRBJ2-3; TRBD2 aligns across 9 bases. CDR1 MNHEY and CDR2 SVGAGI come from the germline V gene. The V and J ends lost 8 bases and 2 bases, in that order; junction bases with no gene match: 11. The CDR3 has 16 residues. CDR3 nucleotides: TGTGCCAGCCCCTCTAGCGGGGATTACCACACAGATACGCAGTATTTT. Residues: CASPSSGDYHTDTQYF.

The chain combines TRBV9 with TRBJ1-4; possibly TRBD1 for D (5 bases). Trimming shortened V by 4 bases and J by 5 bases, and 18 bases separated the two germline ends. Germline assignment: CDR1 SGDLS and CDR2 YYNGEE. This CDR3 region has 16 residues. CDR3 in DNA: TGTGCCAGCAGCCTTAGGGACGCCCACCCCAATGAAAAACTGTTTTTT. Translated, it gives CASSLRDAHPNEKLFF.

This chain joins TRBV12-3 or TRBV12-4 and TRBJ1-4, with D possibly TRBD1 on 6 matching bases. The ends were cut back, 4 bases at V and 14 bases at J, with 17 bases in the middle. The CDR3 sequence is 13 residues long. The CDR3, as DNA: TGTGCCAGCAGTTCGACGGACATAGGGGGGCTGTTTTTT. Translation: CASSSTDIGGLFF.

This clonotype was counted between two and nine times. The genes are TRBV4-3 and TRBJ1-5; perhaps TRBD1 as D (6 bases). Trimming cost V 3 bases and J 3 bases, with 12 bases left between them. Germline values: CDR1 LGHNA, CDR2 YSLEER. The CDR3 extends over 15 amino acids. DNA of the CDR3: TGCGCCAGCAGCCAGACGGACAGTCTCAATCAGCCCCAGCATTTT. Protein sequence: CASSQTDSLNQPQHF.

This clonotype showed up just a few times. The rearrangement joins TRBV6-5 to TRBJ2-5, with TRBD1 matching over 8 bases. The CDR3 sequence is 14 residues long. The junction had 7 bases not matched to a gene; V was cut back by 5 bases and J by 5 bases. Looked up from germline, CDR1 is MNHEY and CDR2 is SVGAGI. DNA of the CDR3: TGTGCCAGCAGTAATGGACAGGGCCGTGAGACCCAGTACTTC. This translates into CASSNGQGRETQYF.

This clonotype was observed at least ten times. This chain uses TRBV6-2 or TRBV6-3 with TRBJ1-6; 7 positions match TRBD1. The CDR3 length is 13 residues. Germline V gene lookup returns CDR1 MNHEY and CDR2 SVGEGT. V gave up 5 bases and J gave up 6 bases; unmatched junction bases: 1. CDR3 nucleotide sequence: TGTGCCAGCAGTAGGGACAGTAATTCACCCCTCCACTTT. Translating gives CASSRDSNSPLHF.

The chain uses TRBV11-3 and TRBJ2-1; TRBD2 agrees at 7 bases. CDR1 and CDR2 from the germline V gene are SGHNT and YENEEA. J lost 3 bases, V lost 2 bases, and 7 bases had no gene match. The CDR3 runs 16 residues. This CDR3 reads CASSLYRGGSYNEQFF. CDR3 nucleotides: TGTGCCAGCAGCTTATATCGCGGGGGTAGCTACAATGAGCAGTTCTTC.

This clonotype was observed a handful of times. This sequence joins TRBV7-3 and TRBJ1-6; 10 nucleotides match TRBD1. The CDR3 loop spans 15 amino acids. CDR1 and CDR2 from the germline V gene are SGHTA and FQGTGA. The V gene end was trimmed by 4 bases and the J gene end by 8 bases; junction bases not matched to a gene: 5. This CDR3 reads CASSSSGQGHSPLHF. In nucleotides, the CDR3 is TGTGCCAGCAGCTCTTCGGGACAGGGGCATTCACCCCTCCACTTT.

This clonotype was counted many times. The chain recombines TRBV6-5 with TRBJ2-5; the D is unclear. Germline values: CDR1 MNHEY, CDR2 SVGAGI. The V end lost 7 bases, the J end lost 4 bases, and 10 bases lay between the germline ends. The CDR3 contains 12 residues. CDR3 sequence: CASTSQGETQYF. In DNA, the CDR3 is TGTGCCAGCACCTCCCAAGGAGAGACCCAGTACTTC.

A few counts support this clonotype. The chain employs TRBV5-1 and TRBJ1-1; maybe TRBD1 (5 bases). The CDR3 is 14 residues long. Trimming shortened V by 5 bases and J by 6 bases, and 17 bases separated the two germline ends. Germline values: CDR1 SGHRS, CDR2 YFSETQ. CDR3 bases: TGCGCCAGCAGGGTGTCAGGGATAAGCTCTGAAGCTTTCTTT. It encodes CASRVSGISSEAFF.

This chain connects TRBV24-1 to TRBJ2-1; D possibly corresponds to TRBD1 (5 bases). The germline V gene has CDR1 KGHDR and CDR2 SFDVKD. This CDR3 is built from 14 residues. V shed 2 bases and J shed 4 bases, with 8 bases lying between them. The CDR3, as DNA: TGTGCCACCAGTGATTCCGACAGTTACAATGAGCAGTTCTTC. Translated: CATSDSDSYNEQFF.